One and the same sample provided the 14 T cell receptor beta chains below, sequenced in a study of T cells in localized non-small cell lung cancer. Clones were sequenced by immunoSEQ multiplex PCR, and TCRdb holds only the in-frame ones, with some missing. The sample holds just under 80,000 clones, 80% seen once. Material: peripheral blood, obtained before any cancer treatment. The receptors come from a female donor older than 55 with stage I lung adenocarcinoma.

The V call is TRBV9, the J call TRBJ1-1; D is possibly TRBD1 (6 bases). The germline gives CDR1 SGDLS, CDR2 YYNGEE. Deletions cut 7 bases from V and 0 bases from J, with 10 bases between. There are 13 residues in the CDR3. The CDR3: CASAGDMNTEAFF. CDR3 DNA: TGTGCCAGCGCGGGGGACATGAACACTGAAGCTTTCTTT.

The chain recombines TRBV5-1 with TRBJ2-5; 9 nucleotides align to TRBD2. V gave up 4 bases and J gave up 4 bases; unmatched junction bases: 5. Germline V gives CDR1 SGHRS, CDR2 YFSETQ. The CDR3 loop spans 14 amino acids. CDR3 residues: CASSMRGGGETQYF. Written as DNA, the CDR3 is TGCGCCAGCAGCATGCGGGGGGGAGGAGAGACCCAGTACTTC.

This rearrangement joins TRBV14 to TRBJ2-7; D perhaps matches TRBD2 (5 bases). Looked up from germline, CDR1 is SGHDN and CDR2 is FVKESK. V gave up 4 bases and J gave up 6 bases, with 16 bases separating them. This CDR3 has 14 residues. This CDR3 reads CASSPLDLGFEQYF. CDR3 nucleotides: TGTGCCAGCAGCCCCCTGGACTTAGGGTTCGAGCAGTACTTC.

The chain couples TRBV5-5 to TRBJ1-1; the D is unclear. This CDR3 spans 12 amino acids. The germline gives CDR1 SGHKS, CDR2 YYEKEE (reference sequence). Between the trimmed V and J ends, which lost 1 base and 5 bases, there was a span of 6 bases. In DNA, the CDR3 is TGTGCCAGCAGCTTGAGCCCAACTGAAGCTTTCTTT. This gives the protein CASSLSPTEAFF. Supplemented by reference TRBV5-5 and TRBJ1-1, the full variable domain reads DAGVTQSPTHLIKTRGQQVTLRCSPISGHKSVSWYQQVLGQGPQFIFQYYEKEERGRGNFPDRFSARQFPNYSSELNVNALLLGDSALYLCASSLSPTEAFFGQGTRLTVV.

This clone has just a few counts. This CDR3 reads CATSRGGLGGYTF. CDR3 DNA sequence: TGTGCCACCAGCAGAGGGGGGTTGGGAGGCTACACCTTC. This chain joins TRBV15 and TRBJ1-2; maybe TRBD1 (5 bases). Germline loops: CDR1 LNHNV, CDR2 YYDKDF (reference sequence). V was trimmed by 1 base and J by 8 bases, leaving 11 bases between them. The CDR3 runs to 13 residues.

This clone appeared a single time. The gene calls are TRBV4-3 and TRBJ2-3; TRBD1 agrees at 10 bases. Germline CDR1 and CDR2: LGHNA and YSLEER. The CDR3 runs to 16 residues. Trimming at V came to 5 bases and at J to 4 bases, leaving 9 bases not matched to a gene. The chain's CDR3 is CASSGVGQGNADTQYF. The CDR3 DNA reads TGCGCCAGCAGCGGGGTGGGACAGGGGAATGCAGATACGCAGTATTTT.

The chain uses TRBV19 and TRBJ2-1; 8 bases align to TRBD2. V was clipped by 11 bases and J by 3 bases; unmatched bases: 12. This CDR3 contains 15 residues. Germline CDR1 is LNHDA and CDR2 is SQIVND (reference sequence). The CDR3 region has the DNA TGTGCCGTCCGGTCTTTGACTAGCGTCTACAATGAGCAGTTCTTC. It codes for CAVRSLTSVYNEQFF. Full variable domain (remainder filled in from reference TRBV19 and TRBJ2-1): DGGITQSPKYLFRKEGQNVTLSCEQNLNHDAMYWYRQDPGQGLRLIYYSQIVNDFQKGDIAEGYSVSREKKESFPLTVTSAQKNPTAFYLCAVRSLTSVYNEQFFGPGTRLTVL.

V is TRBV21-1 and J is TRBJ1-1; the D segment call TRBD1 is taken from the table without a DNA check. TRBV21-1 is described as a pseudogene. This CDR3 region has 15 residues. The CDR3 region is CASSNRAGAANEAFF. The CDR3 DNA is TGTGCCAGCAGCAATCGAGCAGGGGCCGCTAATGAAGCTTTCTTT.

V and J are TRBV11-2 and TRBJ2-1, with TRBD2 identical over 7 bases. The CDR3 runs 15 residues. Trimming removed 5 bases from V and 0 bases from J; junction bases left unmatched: 4. CDR1 and CDR2 (germline): SGHAT, FQNNGV. The CDR3 loop is CASSPWTSSYNEQFF. The DNA for the CDR3 is TGTGCCAGCAGCCCATGGACTAGCTCCTACAATGAGCAGTTCTTC.

By sample fraction, this clone is medium-sized. V gene TRBV11-2 combines with J gene TRBJ1-2, with D tentatively TRBD1 (6 bases). Between the trimmed V and J ends, which lost 0 bases and 7 bases, there was a span of 12 bases. The CDR3 length is 14 residues. Germline V lookup: CDR1 SGHAT, CDR2 FQNNGV. The CDR3 is CASSLERGGAGYTF. CDR3 DNA: TGTGCCAGCAGCTTAGAACGAGGGGGTGCTGGCTACACCTTC.

The gene calls are TRBV11-2 and TRBJ2-7; 11 bases line up with TRBD1. Losses at the gene ends were 2 bases for V and 1 base for J; bases not matched to a gene: 10. The CDR3 totals 18 residues. Germline V gene lookup returns CDR1 SGHAT and CDR2 FQNNGV. Written as DNA, the CDR3 is TGTGCCAGCAGCTTATCCCTCTCCGGGACAGGGGGGTCCTACGAGCAGTACTTC. Translated, it gives CASSLSLSGTGGSYEQYF.

This chain uses TRBV11-2 with TRBJ1-2; D is possibly TRBD1 (5 bases). CDR3 length: 13 amino acids. The germline V gene has CDR1 SGHAT and CDR2 FQNNGV. V was shortened by 2 bases and J by 9 bases, with 13 bases between the two germline ends. The CDR3 protein is CASSLPQGARYTF. The CDR3 coding sequence is TGTGCCAGCAGCTTACCTCAGGGTGCGCGCTACACCTTC.

The chain has TRBV9 and TRBJ2-1; 9 positions agree with TRBD1. With 8 bases clipped from V and 8 bases from J, the junction kept 11 bases outside the gene matches. Germline CDR1 is SGDLS and CDR2 is YYNGEE. The CDR3 totals 14 residues. As DNA, the CDR3 is TGTGCCAGTTCCCCCGGGACAGGGAATGATGAGCAGTTCTTC. It specifies CASSPGTGNDEQFF.

The CDR3 DNA follows: TGTGCCATCAGTGAGTCTCGGGGTCCCTACAATGAGCAGTTCTTC. Amino acids: CAISESRGPYNEQFF. The chain uses TRBV10-3 and TRBJ2-1, with D possibly matching TRBD2 (5 bases). The CDR3 sequence is 15 residues long. V was cut by 0 bases and J by 2 bases, with 8 bases left in between. CDR1 and CDR2 from the germline V gene are ENHRY and SYGVKD.